This T cell receptor (beta chain) was sequenced for a study of blood T cell repertoires in COVID-19. The CDR3 consists of 13 residues. V lost 0 bases, J lost 10 bases, and 11 bases lay in between. The germline V gene encodes CDR1 SGDLS and CDR2 YYNGEE. Recovered status applied to Cohort 3 donors who had two consecutive negative PCRs. It also applied to those with clearance or with symptom resolution. Original methodology: Reference gene primer amplification in the assay estimated nucleated cell counts. The table came from immunoSEQ multiplex PCR; TCRdb's copy has only in-frame clones and leaves some out. D and trimming come from the DNA, and the V and J calls and clone size come from that table. In the table there are hundreds of thousands of clones, roughly 83% of which are singletons.

Input material: PBMCs or T cells enriched from blood (not recorded which). The chain employs TRBV9 and TRBJ2-1; perhaps TRBD1 as D (5 bases). The sequence came from a woman between 45 and 65 years old who had recovered from COVID-19. The CDR3 sequence: CASSVEGAKEQFF. DNA of the CDR3: TGTGCCAGCAGCGTAGAAGGGGCAAAGGAGCAGTTCTTC. Drawing the rest from reference TRBV9 and TRBJ2-1, the complete variable domain is DSGVTQTPKHLITATGQRVTLRCSPRSGDLSVYWYQQSLDQGLQFLIQYYNGEERAKGNILERFSAQQFPDLHSELNLSSLELGDSALYFCASSVEGAKEQFFGPGTRLTVL.